The 27 T cell receptor beta chains below were found in one sample sequenced in a study of blood T cell repertoires in COVID-19. Method: immunoSEQ multiplex PCR; TCRdb's copy keeps in-frame clones and lacks some. In the table there are approximately 34,000 clones, 80% of which are singletons. The sequencing sample was made of peripheral blood. The receptors stem from a woman in her seventies with acute or convalescent COVID-19.

The rearrangement joins TRBV7-2 to TRBJ1-1, with 9 bases fitting TRBD1. Germline V gene data show CDR1 as SGHTA and CDR2 as FQGNSA. The trim removed 4 bases at V and 4 bases at J, leaving 4 bases unmatched. The CDR3 has 14 amino acids. For the CDR3, the DNA is TGTGCCAGCAGCTCGACAGGGGGGGGCACTGAAGCTTTCTTT. Translating it yields CASSSTGGGTEAFF.

This clone came up once. The rearrangement links TRBV28 to TRBJ2-1; TRBD1 matches 9 bases. The CDR3 is 14 amino acids. Trimming cost V 4 bases and J 3 bases; bases outside gene matches: 1. In germline, CDR1 is MDHEN, CDR2 SYDVKM. The CDR3 DNA reads as TGTGCCAGCAGTTGGGGACAGGGCTACAATGAGCAGTTCTTC. This encodes CASSWGQGYNEQFF.

The chain carries TRBV7-9 and TRBJ2-1; TRBD1 matches at 12 bases. With 1 base clipped from V and 7 bases from J, the junction kept 8 bases outside the gene matches. The CDR3 is made up of 17 amino acids. The germline CDR1 and CDR2 sequences are SEHNR and FQNEAQ (reference sequence). The CDR3 loop is CASSLGAGTGGTNEQFF. The CDR3 DNA reads TGTGCCAGCAGCTTAGGAGCTGGGACAGGGGGCACAAATGAGCAGTTCTTC.

The rearrangement links TRBV2 to TRBJ1-4, with 10 bases fitting TRBD1. The germline V gene has CDR1 SNHLY and CDR2 FYNNEI. V shed 1 base, J shed 8 bases, and the junction held 4 bases outside the gene matches. CDR3 length equals 15 residues. In nucleotides, the CDR3 is TGTGCCAGCAGTGAAGGGGGACAGGGGAAGGAAAAACTGTTTTTT. It translates to CASSEGGQGKEKLFF.

This clone appeared a few times. The chain couples TRBV4-2 to TRBJ2-1; 11 nucleotides line up with TRBD1. The V segment lost 4 bases and the J segment 3 bases; nucleotides outside the gene matches: 5. Per germline, CDR1 LGHNA and CDR2 YNFKEQ. The CDR3 contains 16 residues. For the CDR3, the DNA is TGTGCCAGCAGCCCAGGGACAGGGGGACACTACAATGAGCAGTTCTTC. Translated, it gives CASSPGTGGHYNEQFF.

The V call is TRBV19, the J call TRBJ2-1; TRBD2 matches at 9 bases. The CDR3 runs to 18 residues. Per germline, CDR1 LNHDA and CDR2 SQIVND (reference sequence). After removal of 0 bases from V and 3 bases from J, the junction contained 9 bases not matched to a gene. As DNA, the CDR3 is TGTGCCAGTAGTATAGATCGGAGGGTGACTAGCGGCTACAATGAGCAGTTCTTC. This translates into CASSIDRRVTSGYNEQFF.

V gene TRBV25-1 combines with J gene TRBJ2-1, with unresolved D. The CDR3 sequence is 12 residues long. The germline CDR1 and CDR2 sequences are MGHDK and SYGVNS. Trimming left V 4 bases short and J 8 bases short, with 9 bases between. The CDR3 here is CASSVATDEQFF. In DNA form, the CDR3 reads TGTGCCAGCAGTGTAGCCACCGATGAGCAGTTCTTC. Looking up the rest from reference TRBV25-1 and TRBJ2-1 gives the full variable domain: EADIYQTPRYLVIGTGKKITLECSQTMGHDKMYWYQQDPGMELHLIHYSYGVNSTEKGDLSSESTVSRIRTEHFPLTLESARPSHTSQYLCASSVATDEQFFGPGTRLTVL.

CDR3 sequence (DNA): TGTGCCAGCAGATGGACAGGGGACACCGGGGAGCTGTTTTTT. Translating gives CASRWTGDTGELFF. The chain recombines TRBV6-5 with TRBJ2-2; TRBD1 matches 9 bases. The CDR3 length is 14 residues. CDR1 and CDR2 (germline): MNHEY, SVGAGI. Trimming at V came to 6 bases and at J to 3 bases, leaving 2 bases not matched to a gene.

The chain joins TRBV25-1 to TRBJ2-1; possible D gene TRBD1, 6 bases. Germline loops: CDR1 MGHDK, CDR2 SYGVNS. The CDR3 loop spans 10 amino acids. Trimming left V 9 bases short and J 8 bases short, with 8 bases between. This chain's CDR3 is CASGQYEQFF. DNA of the CDR3: TGTGCCAGTGGACAGTATGAGCAGTTCTTC.

V usage is TRBV7-9 and J usage is TRBJ1-2; D may be TRBD1 (5 bases). Trimming removed 10 bases at V and 0 bases at J, with 12 bases between. CDR3 length equals 13 residues. Germline-derived CDR1 and CDR2 are SEHNR and FQNEAQ (reference sequence). This CDR3 reads CATPREANYGYTF. The CDR3 DNA sequence: TGTGCCACCCCCAGGGAGGCTAACTATGGCTACACCTTC. The full variable domain, its missing parts supplied by reference TRBV7-9 and TRBJ1-2, is DTGVSQNPRHKITKRGQNVTFRCDPISEHNRLYWYRQTLGQGPEFLTYFQNEAQLEKSRLLSDRFSAERPKGSFSTLEIQRTEQGDSAMYLCATPREANYGYTFGSGTRLTVV.

By share of the sample, this clone is large (0.1 to 1%). The rearrangement uses TRBV28 and TRBJ1-5, with unresolved D. This CDR3 is 14 amino acids long. V was shortened by 5 bases and J by 3 bases, with 11 bases between the two germline ends. Germline V lookup: CDR1 MDHEN, CDR2 SYDVKM. CDR3 nucleotide sequence: TGTGCCAGCAGTCTGGCGGAGGTCAATCAGCCCCAGCATTTT. Translation gives CASSLAEVNQPQHF.

This rearrangement joins TRBV27 to TRBJ1-6, with TRBD1 matching 8 bases. From germline, CDR1 is MNHEY and CDR2 SMNVEV (reference sequence). This CDR3 region has 19 residues. Losses at the gene ends were 3 bases for V and 0 bases for J; bases not matched to a gene: 10. The chain's CDR3 is CASSLEGQGRSSYNSPLHF. The CDR3 nucleotides read TGTGCCAGCAGTTTGGAAGGACAGGGTCGGAGCTCCTATAATTCACCCCTCCACTTT.

The rearrangement joins TRBV18 to TRBJ2-5, with D maybe TRBD2 (6 bases). Trimming shortened V by 1 base and J by 2 bases, and 8 bases separated the two germline ends. Germline CDR1 and CDR2: KGHSH and LQKENI. The CDR3 loop spans 14 amino acids. The CDR3 DNA is TGTGCCAGCTCACCACTGGGGGGACAAGAGACCCAGTACTTC. Its translation is CASSPLGGQETQYF.

This clone was seen only a few times. V is TRBV28 and J is TRBJ2-7; the D gene is possibly TRBD2 (5 bases). CDR3 length: 13 amino acids. Germline V lookup: CDR1 MDHEN, CDR2 SYDVKM. Trimming took 3 bases from V and 4 from J, leaving 10 bases between them. The CDR3 sequence: CASSFWESYEQYF. The CDR3 DNA is TGTGCCAGCAGTTTCTGGGAGTCGTACGAGCAGTACTTC.

The table lists this clone with a count of one. The CDR3 here is CASSFSARVGKNIQYF. The CDR3 region has the DNA TGTGCCAGCAGCTTCTCAGCGCGGGTAGGCAAAAACATTCAGTACTTC. V usage is TRBV5-6 and J usage is TRBJ2-4; tentative D call: TRBD2 (5 bases). Trimming stripped 2 bases from V and 3 bases from J, with 15 bases between. The CDR3 is 16 amino acids. Germline CDR1 is SGHDT and CDR2 is YYEEEE.

The rearrangement joins TRBV12-3 or TRBV12-4 to TRBJ2-7, with no clear D. The V end lost 8 bases, the J end lost 7 bases, and 18 bases lay between the germline ends. The CDR3 loop spans 13 amino acids. CDR3 sequence (DNA): TGTGCCAGCGGTAGATATGAGGCTGGGGAGCAGTACTTC. Translation: CASGRYEAGEQYF.

V and J are TRBV5-1 and TRBJ2-7, with D maybe TRBD1 (7 bases). Trimming removed 4 bases at V and 1 base at J, with 21 bases between. The CDR3 consists of 17 residues. Germline CDR1 reads SGHRS; CDR2 reads YFSETQ. The CDR3 nucleotides are TGCGCCAGCAGCGGGAGGATTGACAGGGCGGAGTCCTACGAGCAGTACTTC. Residues: CASSGRIDRAESYEQYF.

This clone was found a few times. The CDR3 DNA sequence: TGTGCCAGCAGTGAAAAGCCGGGAGAGGCCTACGAGCAGTACTTC. It specifies CASSEKPGEAYEQYF. The chain couples TRBV6-1 to TRBJ2-7, with D tentatively TRBD2 (6 bases). Trimming took off 2 bases at V and 2 bases at J, with 13 bases between the two ends. The germline V gene encodes CDR1 MNHNS and CDR2 SASEGT. The CDR3 has 15 amino acids.

The chain carries TRBV6-6 and TRBJ1-6; 9 bases map to TRBD1. The germline CDR1 and CDR2 sequences are MNHNY and SVGAGI (reference sequence). The CDR3 covers 15 residues. Trimming at V came to 3 bases and at J to 7 bases, leaving 4 bases not matched to a gene. In DNA, the CDR3 is TGTGCCAGCAGTTATCCTGGACAGGGGAATTCACCCCTCCACTTT. It is translated as CASSYPGQGNSPLHF.

This chain uses TRBV7-9 with TRBJ2-7; a weak D match, TRBD1 (5 bases). Germline V gene sequence: CDR1 SEHNR, CDR2 FQNEAQ (reference sequence). This CDR3 has 13 amino acids. The V gene lost 5 bases and the J gene lost 2 bases, with 10 bases spanning the gap. For the CDR3, the DNA is TGTGCCAGCAGCCCAGGGTTAACCTACGAGCAGTACTTC. Protein: CASSPGLTYEQYF.

This clone was found a few times. V is TRBV7-9 and J is TRBJ1-4; TRBD1 might be the D (5 bases). This CDR3 has 14 residues. The V and J ends lost 6 bases and 4 bases respectively, with 12 bases between them. Germline-derived CDR1 and CDR2 are SEHNR and FQNEAQ (reference sequence). The CDR3, as DNA: TGTGCCAGCAGTTCCGGGGGAATTAATGAAAAACTGTTTTTT. Translation gives CASSSGGINEKLFF.

V usage is TRBV5-8 and J usage is TRBJ1-2; 8 bases agree with TRBD1. V lost 4 bases and J lost 7; bases outside the gene matches: 9. CDR3 length: 14 amino acids. The germline CDR1 and CDR2 sequences are SGHTS and YDEGEE. The CDR3 nucleotides are TGTGCCAGCAGCCTACCGATGCAGGGGGCTGGCTACACCTTC. As protein: CASSLPMQGAGYTF.

The count of this clone is one. The gene calls are TRBV6-6 and TRBJ2-1; 10 bases line up with TRBD2. Germline V CDR1 and CDR2: MNHNY, SVGAGI (reference sequence). With 5 bases clipped from V and 5 bases from J, the junction kept 6 bases outside the gene matches. The CDR3 is 15 amino acids. The CDR3 DNA reads as TGTGCCAGCAGTGACCTAGCGGGAGCCCACAATGAGCAGTTCTTC. Amino acids: CASSDLAGAHNEQFF.

This clone was picked up a small number of times. The J gene is TRBJ2-7, the V gene TRBV27, with D perhaps matching TRBD1 (6 bases). V was trimmed by 5 bases and J by 2 bases, leaving 16 bases between them. This CDR3 region has 15 residues. Looked up from germline, CDR1 is MNHEY and CDR2 is SMNVEV (reference sequence). CDR3 bases: TGTGCCAGCAGTCAACAGGGAGCCGACCCCTACGAGCAGTACTTC. Protein sequence: CASSQQGADPYEQYF.

This clone has a single count. CDR3 bases: TGTGCCAGCAGCCTTACTAGCGGGAGGGCCAGAGAGACCCAGTACTTC. Encoded protein: CASSLTSGRARETQYF. The V call is TRBV27, the J call TRBJ2-5; TRBD2 matches at 13 bases. In germline, CDR1 is MNHEY, CDR2 SMNVEV (reference sequence). This CDR3 has 16 residues. Trimming took 6 bases from V and 4 from J; bases not matched to a gene: 8.

V and J are TRBV5-1 and TRBJ2-5, with a tentative D call TRBD1 (5 bases). Trimming pared 2 bases from V and 5 bases from J, leaving 10 bases between. CDR3 length: 13 residues. The germline V gene has CDR1 SGHRS and CDR2 YFSETQ. CDR3 in DNA: TGCGCCAGCAGCTTAGGGGTTCGGGAGACCCAGTACTTC. Protein: CASSLGVRETQYF.

This clone turned up a few times. The V and J genes are TRBV12-3 or TRBV12-4 and TRBJ2-5; TRBD1 matches at 7 bases. This CDR3 is 13 amino acids long. V dropped 6 bases and J dropped 4; count of bases not matched to a gene: 5. Here the CDR3 reads CASRPTGVETQYF. The DNA of the CDR3 is TGTGCCAGCAGGCCAACAGGGGTAGAGACCCAGTACTTC.